The source of this T cell receptor (beta chain) is a study of T cells after yellow fever vaccination. Study-level information: Fractions of low cell number were prepared using SMART-Seq v4 Ultra Low Input. Study outcomes and limitations: Post-booster repertoires contained most primary-vaccination clones again (roughly 96% CD4, less than 90% CD8).

There are 13 residues in the CDR3. V was clipped by 5 bases and J by 8 bases; unmatched bases: 6. Germline values: CDR1 LNHDA, CDR2 SQIVND (reference sequence). In TCRdb, the 5' RACE reads were re-called with MiXCR into one record per CDR3 protein. The sample holds around 320,000 distinct CDR3 sequences; about 10% are singletons and the top ten take 3% to 4%. This clonotype has a handful of counts. Its target is not known. The chain combines TRBV19 with TRBJ1-2; the match to TRBD1 covers 9 bases. This material consisted of CD4+ T cells sorted from PBMCs, taken 45 days after the yellow fever booster vaccination. This receptor was obtained from a man between 18 and 29 years old who received the YFV17D yellow fever vaccine. The DNA for the CDR3 is TGTGCCAGTAGTGCGGGACAGGGTACCGGCTACACCTTC. Translating gives CASSAGQGTGYTF.